These T cell receptor beta chains were read from a single sample in a study of T-cell memory formation after mild COVID-19. MiXCR, run by TCRdb on the 5' RACE reads, gives a single entry per CDR3 protein. The table has a few hundred thousand distinct CDR3 sequences, around 15% seen once. The source material was PBMCs or a T cell subset sorted from them (not recorded which). The source is a man younger than 35 who had mild COVID-19 (a few samples of this study predate the infection). Cell type and time point are not known. Each CDR3 is given with its conserved first and last residue. A D gene is named only where the DNA matches it firmly. The size of a clone is reported for some rows only, either as once, few or many, or as a class for expanded clones.

>TRBJ1-1|TRBV5-4|14|.|.
CASGRTNMNTEAFF
TGTGCCAGCGGGAGGACGAATATGAACACTGAAGCTTTCTTT
>TRBJ2-3|TRBV5-1|15|few|TRBD1
CASSSTGTGGDTQYF
TGCGCCAGCAGCTCTACCGGGACAGGGGGGGATACGCAGTATTTT
>TRBJ1-1|TRBV7-2|16|.|.
CASRRVVGRQNTEAFF
TGTGCCAGCAGGCGGGTAGTAGGACGGCAGAACACTGAAGCTTTCTTT
>TRBJ2-5|TRBV5-1|15|.|.
CASSLALGGAETQYF
TGCGCCAGCAGCTTGGCCTTAGGGGGGGCGGAGACCCAGTACTTC
>TRBJ2-1|TRBV7-2|16|.|.
CASSSPGGDSYNEQFF
TGTGCCAGCAGCTCCCCGGGGGGCGACTCCTACAATGAGCAGTTCTTC
>TRBJ1-4|TRBV7-8|14|.|TRBD1
CASSLTGNSEKLFF
TGTGCCAGCAGCTTGACAGGGAATTCCGAAAAACTGTTTTTT
>TRBJ2-1|TRBV6-2/TRBV6-3|14|.|TRBD1
CASSGGTGGYEQFF
TGTGCCAGCAGTGGCGGGACAGGGGGCTATGAGCAGTTCTTC
>TRBJ2-5|TRBV20-1|12|.|.
CSALLASETQYF
TGCAGTGCCTTATTAGCTTCCGAGACCCAGTACTTC
>TRBJ2-7|TRBV10-3|13|.|TRBD1
CAIRDRGQWEQYF
TGTGCCATCAGAGACAGGGGGCAATGGGAGCAGTACTTC
>TRBJ2-7|TRBV5-6|14|.|TRBD1
CASTPGQGFFEQYF
TGTGCCAGCACTCCGGGACAGGGGTTCTTCGAGCAGTACTTC
>TRBJ1-5|TRBV6-5|14|.|.
CASRKGPQGIPQHF
TGTGCCAGCAGAAAGGGGCCCCAGGGTATCCCCCAGCATTTT
>TRBJ2-1|TRBV20-1|15|many|.
CSAMGGFPLDREQFF
TGCAGTGCTATGGGAGGCTTCCCGTTGGATAGGGAGCAGTTCTTC
>TRBJ2-1|TRBV11-2|14|.|.
CASRHSLGLNEQFF
TGTGCCAGCAGACACTCGTTGGGACTTAATGAGCAGTTCTTC
>TRBJ2-5|TRBV9|16|.|TRBD1
CASSDRQGVIQETQYF
TGTGCCAGCAGCGACCGACAGGGGGTGATACAAGAGACCCAGTACTTC
>TRBJ1-2|TRBV7-9|13|.|.
CASSLGHTPAHTF
TGTGCCAGCAGCTTAGGACATACTCCCGCTCACACCTTC
>TRBJ2-5|TRBV3-1|15|few|.
CASSQGSGPQGTQYF
TGTGCCAGCAGCCAAGGATCCGGCCCTCAGGGGACCCAGTACTTC
>TRBJ2-4|TRBV19|12|many|.
CASGGGLGIQYF
TGTGCCAGTGGAGGGGGGCTGGGCATTCAGTACTTC
>TRBJ2-5|TRBV30|13|many|.
CAWSIQGVVTQYF
TGTGCCTGGAGTATCCAAGGGGTTGTGACCCAGTACTTC
>TRBJ2-2|TRBV3-1|12|few|.
CASSFGSGELFF
TGTGCCAGCAGTTTCGGATCCGGGGAGCTGTTTTTT
>TRBJ2-5|TRBV20-1|13|many|.
CSARAGVVETQYF
TGCAGTGCTAGGGCAGGGGTGGTCGAGACCCAGTACTTC
>TRBJ2-6|TRBV9|18|.|.
CASSGEGHRSSGANVLTF
TGTGCCAGCAGCGGGGAGGGACACCGGAGTTCTGGGGCCAACGTCCTGACTTTC
>TRBJ2-7|TRBV25-1|13|many|TRBD1
CASEGTAFGEQYF
TGTGCCAGCGAGGGGACAGCCTTCGGCGAGCAGTACTTC
>TRBJ1-1|TRBV6-5|16|.|.
CASSYGVWGQGTEAFF
TGTGCCAGCAGTTACGGGGTCTGGGGGCAGGGGACTGAAGCTTTCTTT
>TRBJ2-1|TRBV12-3/TRBV12-4|15|few|TRBD1
CASSPSRGRQILQFF
TGTGCCAGCAGTCCCTCGAGGGGGCGCCAAATCTTGCAGTTCTTC
>TRBJ1-1|TRBV4-2|14|.|.
CASSQDRRTHEAFF
TGTGCCAGCAGCCAAGATCGTAGGACGCATGAAGCTTTCTTT
>TRBJ1-1|TRBV12-3/TRBV12-4|11|many|.
CASSNLIEAFF
TGTGCCAGCAGCAATTTGATTGAAGCTTTCTTT
>TRBJ2-2|TRBV6-6|17|.|TRBD1
CASSPTSGQGNTGELFF
TGTGCCAGCAGTCCCACCTCGGGACAGGGGAACACCGGGGAGCTGTTTTTT
>TRBJ2-5|TRBV4-3|15|.|.
CASSQDFSGGETQYF
TGCGCCAGCAGCCAAGACTTCTCTGGAGGGGAGACCCAGTACTTC
>TRBJ1-5|TRBV4-1|15|few|TRBD1
CASSQADRAGQPQHF
TGCGCCAGCAGCCAAGCGGACAGGGCCGGTCAGCCCCAGCATTTT
>TRBJ2-2|TRBV4-3|15|.|.
CASSQVRGYTGELFF
TGCGCCAGCAGCCAAGTTCGGGGGTACACCGGGGAGCTGTTTTTT
>TRBJ2-7|TRBV20-1|15|many|.
CSARDEAGHGYEQYF
TGCAGTGCTAGAGATGAGGCAGGGCATGGCTACGAGCAGTACTTC
>TRBJ2-5|TRBV6-2/TRBV6-3|14|few|.
CASTYGWFQETQYF
TGTGCCAGCACCTATGGGTGGTTCCAAGAGACCCAGTACTTC
>TRBJ2-5|TRBV4-1|13|few|.
CASSQVPVETQYF
TGCGCCAGCAGCCAAGTCCCGGTGGAGACCCAGTACTTC
>TRBJ1-6|TRBV20-1|17|.|.
CSARTGNLSRIVSPLHF
TGCAGTGCTCGAACAGGGAACTTAAGCAGGATTGTCTCACCCCTCCACTTT
>TRBJ1-1|TRBV4-1|15|.|TRBD1
CASSLPGQPNTEAFF
TGCGCCAGCAGCTTACCGGGACAGCCGAACACTGAAGCTTTCTTT
>TRBJ2-3|TRBV24-1|15|.|.
CATSESGSNTDTQYF
TGTGCCACCAGTGAGTCCGGGTCCAACACAGATACGCAGTATTTT
>TRBJ1-2|TRBV11-2|12|.|.
CASSSIFYGYTF
TGTGCCAGCAGCTCCATATTCTATGGCTACACCTTC
>TRBJ2-1|TRBV18|15|.|.
CASSHEGGSYNEQFF
TGTGCCAGCTCACACGAAGGGGGGTCCTACAATGAGCAGTTCTTC
>TRBJ2-1|TRBV9|15|.|TRBD2
CASSLGTQREDEQFF
TGTGCCAGCAGCCTTGGCACCCAACGGGAGGATGAGCAGTTCTTC
>TRBJ1-3|TRBV28|15|few|.
CASSFVGFSGNTIYF
TGTGCCAGCAGTTTCGTAGGGTTCAGTGGAAACACCATATATTTT
>TRBJ2-5|TRBV6-5|13|.|TRBD1
CASTDTGEETQYF
TGTGCCAGCACCGATACAGGGGAAGAGACCCAGTACTTC
>TRBJ2-7|TRBV19|13|few|.
CASSIIGGGEQYF
TGTGCCAGTAGTATAATAGGTGGGGGCGAGCAGTACTTC
>TRBJ2-5|TRBV7-6|12|few|.
CASRYFGETQYF
TGTGCCAGCCGCTATTTTGGGGAGACCCAGTACTTC
>TRBJ2-7|TRBV6-1|12|.|.
CASSTPLSEQYF
TGTGCCAGCAGCACGCCGCTTTCCGAGCAGTACTTC
>TRBJ1-1|TRBV3-1|12|many|.
CASSHMNTEAFF
TGTGCCAGCAGCCACATGAACACTGAAGCTTTCTTT
>TRBJ2-7|TRBV20-1|13|.|TRBD1
CSAPQGAISEQYF
TGCAGTGCTCCTCAGGGGGCAATATCCGAGCAGTACTTC
>TRBJ1-2|TRBV11-2|14|.|TRBD1
CASSSLDRVYGYTF
TGTGCCAGCAGCTCGTTGGACAGGGTCTATGGCTACACCTTC
>TRBJ2-2|TRBV3-1|16|many|TRBD2
CASSRGGATDTGELFF
TGTGCCAGCAGCCGCGGGGGGGCCACGGACACCGGGGAGCTGTTTTTT
>TRBJ1-3|TRBV5-4|16|.|.
CASSLGGGSSGNTIYF
TGTGCCAGCAGCTTGGGTGGGGGATCCTCTGGAAACACCATATATTTT
>TRBJ2-3|TRBV2|10|.|.
CASILDTQYF
.
>TRBJ1-1|TRBV20-1|14|many|.
CSARGGEGSLVAFF
TGCAGTGCTAGGGGGGGTGAGGGCTCCCTAGTAGCTTTCTTT
>TRBJ1-6|TRBV9|14|.|.
CASSETAQNSPLHF
TGTGCCAGCAGCGAGACAGCTCAGAATTCACCCCTCCACTTT
>TRBJ2-1|TRBV6-4|14|.|.
CASSDSRGNNEQFF
TGTGCCAGCAGTGACTCGAGAGGTAACAATGAGCAGTTCTTC
>TRBJ1-1|TRBV21-1|13|.|.
CASSNSRYLQAFF
TGTGCCAGCAGCAACTCGCGGTATCTTCAGGCTTTCTTT
>TRBJ1-1|TRBV28|13|.|TRBD1
CASSSPTGDGAFF
TGTGCCAGCAGTTCGCCCACAGGGGATGGGGCTTTCTTT